Listed here are 18 T cell receptor beta chains from one sample, sequenced in a study of monozygotic twins with inflammatory bowel disease. TCRdb re-called the 5' RACE reads; one entry per CDR3 protein, DNA not given. This listing includes some 89,000 distinct CDR3 sequences. Sequencing input: blood. The source is a human donor with ulcerative colitis or Crohn's disease, or a healthy co-twin of an affected twin (not recorded which).

CDR3 protein: CASSFYETQYF. The rearrangement links TRBV6-6 to TRBJ2-5. The CDR3 covers 11 residues. The V gene's germline CDR1 is MNHNY and CDR2 SVGAGI (reference sequence).

This chain connects TRBV5-1 to TRBJ2-2. The germline V gene has CDR1 SGHRS and CDR2 YFSETQ. The CDR3 runs to 12 residues. The CDR3 loop reads CASRFATGELFF.

The chain uses TRBV4-1 and TRBJ2-1; TCRdb calls TRBD1, which cannot be checked without DNA. CDR1 is MGHRA and CDR2 is YSYEKL in the germline V gene. CDR3 size: 13 residues. CDR3 protein: CASSQDQGDEQFF.

The chain carries TRBV7-7 and TRBJ2-7; TCRdb designates TRBD1, a call that cannot be tested without DNA. The CDR3 is 15 amino acids. Germline lookup yields CDR1 SSHAT and CDR2 FNYEAQ (reference sequence). The chain's CDR3 is CASSLAGGPSYEQYF.

This chain uses TRBV20-1 with TRBJ1-5; the TRBD1 assignment by TCRdb is unverifiable without DNA. This CDR3 comprises 15 residues. From germline, CDR1 is DFQATT and CDR2 SNEGSKA (reference sequence). The CDR3 sequence is CSAARTGYRNQPQHF.

This chain links TRBV12-3 or TRBV12-4 with TRBJ2-1; TCRdb picks TRBD2, but there is no DNA to check that call. The CDR3 length is 15 residues. CDR3 in amino acids: CASSLEGEGYNEQFF.

The chain recombines TRBV5-1 with TRBJ2-7; the TCRdb call, TRBD2, lacks DNA for checking. CDR1 is SGHRS and CDR2 is YFSETQ in the germline V gene. This CDR3 region has 15 residues. The CDR3 sequence: CASSPGGTSGYEQYF.

CDR3 amino acids: CASSQARRPGNYGYTF. V and J are TRBV3-1 and TRBJ1-2. Germline CDR1 reads LGHDT; CDR2 reads YNNKEL (reference sequence). The CDR3 has 16 residues.

V gene TRBV27 combines with J gene TRBJ1-2. This CDR3 is 14 amino acids long. Germline V gene lookup returns CDR1 MNHEY and CDR2 SMNVEV (reference sequence). The CDR3: CASSLSPGRDGYTF.

The chain uses TRBV20-1 and TRBJ2-1; TCRdb indicates TRBD2, and absent DNA this call remains unverified. There are 13 residues in the CDR3. Looked up from germline, CDR1 is DFQATT and CDR2 is SNEGSKA (reference sequence). CDR3 protein: CSPKRGSYNEQFF.

The V and J genes are TRBV12-3 or TRBV12-4 and TRBJ1-5; TCRdb proposes TRBD1, but this gene call is untestable without DNA. The CDR3 runs to 14 residues. CDR3: CASSLGGGSQPQHF.

This chain uses TRBV24-1 with TRBJ2-2; TCRdb outputs TRBD1, but without DNA this stays unchecked. CDR1 and CDR2 (germline): KGHDR, SFDVKD. This CDR3 spans 16 amino acids. Here the CDR3 reads CATSDAQGGYTGELFF.

This sequence joins TRBV19 and TRBJ1-2. The CDR3 loop spans 15 amino acids. Per germline, CDR1 LNHDA and CDR2 SQIVND (reference sequence). This CDR3 reads CASSISKTYEYGYTF.

The V gene is TRBV5-5, the J gene TRBJ2-5; TCRdb selects TRBD1, and the lack of DNA leaves this call unchecked. Germline assignment: CDR1 SGHKS and CDR2 YYEKEE (reference sequence). This CDR3 region has 15 residues. CDR3 protein: CASSDDSGWQETQYF.

The chain joins TRBV7-2 to TRBJ2-7; the TCRdb call, TRBD1, lacks DNA for checking. Germline values: CDR1 SGHTA, CDR2 FQGNSA. CDR3 size: 13 residues. The CDR3: CASSTDPPYEQYF.

This chain uses TRBV5-1 with TRBJ2-2. CDR3 length equals 14 residues. Germline CDR1 reads SGHRS; CDR2 reads YFSETQ. Here the CDR3 reads CASSPDGNIGELFF.

The chain couples TRBV7-9 to TRBJ1-5. The CDR3 is 13 amino acids. Germline values: CDR1 SEHNR, CDR2 FQNEAQ (reference sequence). Here the CDR3 reads CASSFGKVQPQHF.

The CDR3 spells CASSLGGTPSGNTIYF. The rearrangement uses TRBV5-1 and TRBJ1-3. This CDR3 comprises 16 residues. In germline, CDR1 is SGHRS, CDR2 YFSETQ.